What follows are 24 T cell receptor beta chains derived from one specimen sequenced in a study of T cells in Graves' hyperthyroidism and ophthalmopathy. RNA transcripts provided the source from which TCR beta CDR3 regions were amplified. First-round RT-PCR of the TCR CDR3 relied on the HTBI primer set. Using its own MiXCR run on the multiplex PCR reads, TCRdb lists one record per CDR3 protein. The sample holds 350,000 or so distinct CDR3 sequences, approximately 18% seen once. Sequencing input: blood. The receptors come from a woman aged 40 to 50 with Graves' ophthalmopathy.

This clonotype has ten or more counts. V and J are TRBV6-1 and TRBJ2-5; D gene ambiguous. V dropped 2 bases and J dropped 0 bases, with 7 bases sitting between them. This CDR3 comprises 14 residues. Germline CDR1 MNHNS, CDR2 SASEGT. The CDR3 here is CASSEPWDQETQYF. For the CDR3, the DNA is TGTGCCAGCAGTGAACCCTGGGACCAAGAGACCCAGTACTTC.

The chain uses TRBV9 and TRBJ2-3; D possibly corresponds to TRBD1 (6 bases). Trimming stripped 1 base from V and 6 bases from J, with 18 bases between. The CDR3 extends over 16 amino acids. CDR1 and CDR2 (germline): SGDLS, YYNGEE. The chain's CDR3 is CASSVMMTGGWDTQYF. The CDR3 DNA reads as TGTGCCAGCAGCGTAATGATGACAGGCGGGTGGGATACGCAGTATTTT.

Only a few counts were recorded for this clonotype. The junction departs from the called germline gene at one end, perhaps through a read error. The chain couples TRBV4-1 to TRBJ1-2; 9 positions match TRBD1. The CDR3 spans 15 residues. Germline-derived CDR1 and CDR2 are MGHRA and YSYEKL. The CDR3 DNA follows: TGCGCCAGCAGCCAGGGACAGGGAGGTGGCTATGGCTACGCCTTC. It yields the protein CASSQGQGGGYGYAF.

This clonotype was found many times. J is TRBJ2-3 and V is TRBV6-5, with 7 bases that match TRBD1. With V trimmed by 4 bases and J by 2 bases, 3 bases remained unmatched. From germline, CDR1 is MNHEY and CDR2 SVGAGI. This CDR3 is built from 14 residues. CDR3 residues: CASSWDSYTDTQYF. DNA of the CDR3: TGTGCCAGCAGTTGGGACAGTTACACAGATACGCAGTATTTT.

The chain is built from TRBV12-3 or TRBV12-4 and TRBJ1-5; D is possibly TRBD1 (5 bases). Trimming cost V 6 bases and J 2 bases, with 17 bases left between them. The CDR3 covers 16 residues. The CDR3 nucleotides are TGTGCCAGCAGCCCTAGTAGGGGAAGGGGCAATCAGCCCCAGCATTTT. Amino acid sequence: CASSPSRGRGNQPQHF.

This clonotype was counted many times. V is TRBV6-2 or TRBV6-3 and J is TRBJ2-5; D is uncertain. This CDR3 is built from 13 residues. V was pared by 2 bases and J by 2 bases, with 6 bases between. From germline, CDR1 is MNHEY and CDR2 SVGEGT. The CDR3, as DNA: TGTGCCAGCAGTTACGGTGAACAAGAGACCCAGTACTTC. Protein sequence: CASSYGEQETQYF.

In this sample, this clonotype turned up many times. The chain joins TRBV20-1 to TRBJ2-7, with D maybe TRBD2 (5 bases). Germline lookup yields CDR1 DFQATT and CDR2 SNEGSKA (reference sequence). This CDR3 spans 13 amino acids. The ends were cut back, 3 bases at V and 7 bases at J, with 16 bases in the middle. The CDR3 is CSARSSGSLEQYF. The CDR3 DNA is TGCAGTGCTAGGAGCAGCGGAAGCTTAGAGCAGTACTTC.

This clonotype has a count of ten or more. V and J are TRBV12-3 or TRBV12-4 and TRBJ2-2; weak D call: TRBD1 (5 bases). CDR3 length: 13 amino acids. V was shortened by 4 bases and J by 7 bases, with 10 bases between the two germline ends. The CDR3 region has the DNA TGTGCCAGCAGTTCACAGGCCGTCGGGGAGCTGTTTTTT. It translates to CASSSQAVGELFF.

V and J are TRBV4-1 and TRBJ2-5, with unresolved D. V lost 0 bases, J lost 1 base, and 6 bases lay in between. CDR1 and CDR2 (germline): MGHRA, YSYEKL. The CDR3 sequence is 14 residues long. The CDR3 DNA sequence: TGCGCCAGCAGCCAAGAGGCCGCCCAAGAGACCCAGTACTTC. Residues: CASSQEAAQETQYF.

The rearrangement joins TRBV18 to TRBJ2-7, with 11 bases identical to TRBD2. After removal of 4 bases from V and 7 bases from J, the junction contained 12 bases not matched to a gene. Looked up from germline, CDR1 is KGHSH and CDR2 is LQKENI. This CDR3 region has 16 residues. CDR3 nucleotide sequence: TGTGCCAGCTCACTGACCCGTGGACTAGCGGGTCGGGAGCAGTACTTC. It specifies CASSLTRGLAGREQYF.

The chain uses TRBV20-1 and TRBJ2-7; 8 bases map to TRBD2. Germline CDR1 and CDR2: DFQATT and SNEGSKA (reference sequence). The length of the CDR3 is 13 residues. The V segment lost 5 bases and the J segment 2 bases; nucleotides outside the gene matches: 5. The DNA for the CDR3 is TGCAGTGCTTCTAGCGGGCCAGCCTACGAGCAGTACTTC. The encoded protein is CSASSGPAYEQYF.

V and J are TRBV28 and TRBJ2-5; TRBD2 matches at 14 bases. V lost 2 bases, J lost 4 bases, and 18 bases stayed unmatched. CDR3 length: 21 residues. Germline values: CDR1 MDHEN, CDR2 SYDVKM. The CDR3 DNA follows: TGTGCCAGCAGTTTAGGCCGGGGACTAGCGGGAGCCATGTTTGATCCAGAGACCCAGTACTTC. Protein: CASSLGRGLAGAMFDPETQYF.

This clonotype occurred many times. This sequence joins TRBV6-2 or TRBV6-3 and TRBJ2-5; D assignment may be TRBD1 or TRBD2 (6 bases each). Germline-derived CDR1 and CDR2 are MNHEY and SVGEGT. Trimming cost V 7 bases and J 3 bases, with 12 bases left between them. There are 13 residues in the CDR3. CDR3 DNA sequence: TGTGCCAGCAAGGGGGGTGAGGAAGAGACCCAGTACTTC. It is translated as CASKGGEEETQYF.

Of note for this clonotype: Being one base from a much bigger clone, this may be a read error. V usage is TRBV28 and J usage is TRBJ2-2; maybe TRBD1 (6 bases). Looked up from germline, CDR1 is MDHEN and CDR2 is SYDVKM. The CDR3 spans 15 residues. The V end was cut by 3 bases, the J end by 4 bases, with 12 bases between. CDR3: CASSFSGEITGELFF. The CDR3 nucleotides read TGTGCCAGCAGTTTTTCAGGGGAAATCACCGGGGAGCTGTTTTTT. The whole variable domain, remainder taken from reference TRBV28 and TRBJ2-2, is DVKVTQSSRYLVKRTGEKVFLECVQDMDHENMFWYRQDPGLGLRLIYFSYDVKMKEKGDIPEGYSVSREKKERFSLILESASTNQTSMYLCASSFSGEITGELFFGEGSRLTVL.

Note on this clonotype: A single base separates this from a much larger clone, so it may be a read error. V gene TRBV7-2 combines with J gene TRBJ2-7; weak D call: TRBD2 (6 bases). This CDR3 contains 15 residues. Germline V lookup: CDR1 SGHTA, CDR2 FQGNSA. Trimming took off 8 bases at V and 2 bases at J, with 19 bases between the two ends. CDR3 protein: CASGPKWGVTYEQYF. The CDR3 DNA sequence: TGTGCCAGCGGCCCAAAGTGGGGGGTTACCTACGAGCAGTACTTC.

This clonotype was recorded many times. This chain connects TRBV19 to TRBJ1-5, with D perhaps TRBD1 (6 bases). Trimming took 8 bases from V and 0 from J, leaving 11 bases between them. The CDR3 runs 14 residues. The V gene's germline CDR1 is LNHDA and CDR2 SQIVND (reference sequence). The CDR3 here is CASYGGASNQPQHF. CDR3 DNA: TGTGCCAGTTATGGGGGGGCTAGCAATCAGCCCCAGCATTTT.

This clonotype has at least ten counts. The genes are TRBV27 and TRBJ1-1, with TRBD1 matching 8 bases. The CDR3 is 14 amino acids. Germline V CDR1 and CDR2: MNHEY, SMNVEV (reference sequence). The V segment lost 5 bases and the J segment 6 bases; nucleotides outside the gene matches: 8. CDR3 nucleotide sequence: TGTGCCAGCAGTGCTCGGGACAGGTCCTCTGAAGCTTTCTTT. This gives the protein CASSARDRSSEAFF.

CDR3 sequence (DNA): TGTGCCAGTAGTATTTCCCAGTGGGAGACCCAGTACTTC. It yields the protein CASSISQWETQYF. This chain uses TRBV19 with TRBJ2-5; no definite D call. Germline V CDR1 and CDR2: LNHDA, SQIVND (reference sequence). The ends were cut back, 3 bases at V and 5 bases at J, with 10 bases in the middle. The CDR3 totals 13 residues. Based on the CDR3 plus reference TRBV19 and TRBJ2-5, the full variable domain is DGGITQSPKYLFRKEGQNVTLSCEQNLNHDAMYWYRQDPGQGLRLIYYSQIVNDFQKGDIAEGYSVSREKKESFPLTVTSAQKNPTAFYLCASSISQWETQYFGPGTRLLVL.

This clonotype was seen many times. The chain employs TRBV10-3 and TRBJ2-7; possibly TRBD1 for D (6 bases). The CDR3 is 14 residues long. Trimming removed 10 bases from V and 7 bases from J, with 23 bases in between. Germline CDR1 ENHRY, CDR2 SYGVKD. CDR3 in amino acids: CAKLRGRGLREQYF. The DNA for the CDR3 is TGTGCCAAATTGAGGGGCAGGGGTCTTAGGGAGCAGTACTTC.

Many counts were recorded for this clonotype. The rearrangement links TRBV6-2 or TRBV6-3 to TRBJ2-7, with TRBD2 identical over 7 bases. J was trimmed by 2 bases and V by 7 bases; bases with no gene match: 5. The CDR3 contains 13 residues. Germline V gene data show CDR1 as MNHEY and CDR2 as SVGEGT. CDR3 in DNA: TGTGCCAGCAATCCGAGCGGGACCTACGAGCAGTACTTC. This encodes CASNPSGTYEQYF.

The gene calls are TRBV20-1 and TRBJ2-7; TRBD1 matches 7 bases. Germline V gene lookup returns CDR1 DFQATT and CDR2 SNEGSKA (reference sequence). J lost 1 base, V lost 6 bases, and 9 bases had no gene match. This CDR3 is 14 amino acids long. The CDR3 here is CSATRDSQSYEQYF. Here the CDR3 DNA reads TGCAGTGCAACCCGGGACAGTCAGTCCTACGAGCAGTACTTC.

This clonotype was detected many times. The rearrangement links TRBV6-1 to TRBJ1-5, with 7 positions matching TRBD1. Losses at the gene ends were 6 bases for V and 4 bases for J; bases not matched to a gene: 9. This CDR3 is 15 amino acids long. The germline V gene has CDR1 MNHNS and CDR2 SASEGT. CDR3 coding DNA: TGTGCCAGCAGACTGACAGGGTTTGGGAATCAGCCCCAGCATTTT. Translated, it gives CASRLTGFGNQPQHF.

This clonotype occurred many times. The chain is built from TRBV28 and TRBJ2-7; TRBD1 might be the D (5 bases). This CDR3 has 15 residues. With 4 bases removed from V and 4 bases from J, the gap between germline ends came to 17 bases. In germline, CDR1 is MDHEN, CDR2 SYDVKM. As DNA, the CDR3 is TGTGCCAGCAGTTCGTCGGACATGGAACTTTACGAGCAGTACTTC. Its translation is CASSSSDMELYEQYF.

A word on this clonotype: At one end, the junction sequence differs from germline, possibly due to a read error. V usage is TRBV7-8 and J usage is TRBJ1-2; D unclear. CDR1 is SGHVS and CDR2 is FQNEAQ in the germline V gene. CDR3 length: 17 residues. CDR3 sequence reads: CASSLDVGLLANYGYIF. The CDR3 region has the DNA TGTGCCAGCAGCTTAGATGTGGGCCTCTTAGCTAACTATGGCTACATCTTC.